The T cell receptor (beta chain) under discussion was sequenced for a study of control samples from healthy donors and cancer patients. Libraries were prepared by immunoSEQ multiplex PCR; TCRdb keeps only in-frame clonotypes and omits some of them. The sample lists about 51,000 clones, 80% occurring once. This CDR3 region has 16 residues. V was trimmed by 0 bases and J by 1 base, leaving 12 bases between them. Per germline, CDR1 SGHNT and CDR2 YENEEA. This TCR came from a man between 65 and 85 years old in good health. Input material: blood. V is TRBV11-3 and J is TRBJ1-1; D possibly corresponds to TRBD1 (5 bases). CDR3 residues: CASSLDLGEGNTEAFF. CDR3 in DNA: TGTGCCAGCAGCTTAGATTTGGGGGAAGGGAACACTGAAGCTTTCTTT.